The clone carrying this TCR beta chain occurred a few times. Antigen unknown. Trimming removed 2 bases at V and 2 bases at J, with 3 bases between. The CDR3 covers 12 residues. Germline loops: CDR1 SEHNR, CDR2 FQNEAQ (reference sequence). This sample is part of a study of vaccination and CD4 T cells after COVID-19. The wider study: Blood was drawn a median around 74 days post second dose, range 14 to 241. The stimulating agents, overlapping spike peptides, came from SARS-CoV-2, HCoV-NL63, HCoV-OC43 and HCoV-229E.

Treatment given: approximately nine-day PBMC culture with coronavirus spike peptide pools or control peptides (ViraFEST assay). Gathered ahead of the COVID-19 pandemic (2011-2018) were the CD4+ T cells of the unexposed donor. Two million PBMCs per well were cultured with approximately 10 IU/ml IL-2 and approximately 9.6 ug/ml peptide pools. It was on days 3 and 7 that half the medium was replaced with fresh IL-2 medium. Cultured CD4+ T cell DNA was sequenced using the Oncomine TCR Beta short-read assay. The source of extracted genomic DNA was cultured CD4+ T cells. Via MiXCR, TCRdb re-called the PCR reads, giving one row per CDR3 protein. The sample holds about 10,000 distinct CDR3 sequences, roughly 29% seen once.

This chain joins TRBV7-9 and TRBJ1-1; D unresolved. Sample: CD4+ T cells from blood, cultured in vitro. The TCR was taken from a human donor in good health. CDR3 coding DNA: TGTGCCAGCAGCTTAAGTAACACTGAAGCTTTCTTT. Amino acid sequence: CASSLSNTEAFF.